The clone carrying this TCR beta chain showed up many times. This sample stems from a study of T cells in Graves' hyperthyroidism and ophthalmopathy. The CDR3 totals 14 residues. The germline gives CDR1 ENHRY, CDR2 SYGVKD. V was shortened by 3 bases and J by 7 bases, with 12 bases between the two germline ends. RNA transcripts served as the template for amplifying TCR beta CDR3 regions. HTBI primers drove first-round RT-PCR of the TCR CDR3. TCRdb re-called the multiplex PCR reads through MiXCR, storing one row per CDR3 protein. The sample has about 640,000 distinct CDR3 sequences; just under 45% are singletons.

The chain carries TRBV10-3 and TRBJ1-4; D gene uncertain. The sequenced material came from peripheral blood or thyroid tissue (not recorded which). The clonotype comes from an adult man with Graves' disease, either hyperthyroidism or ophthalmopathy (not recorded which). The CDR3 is CAISDGQSGEKLFF. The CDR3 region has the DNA TGTGCCATCAGTGACGGGCAGTCCGGTGAAAAACTGTTTTTT.